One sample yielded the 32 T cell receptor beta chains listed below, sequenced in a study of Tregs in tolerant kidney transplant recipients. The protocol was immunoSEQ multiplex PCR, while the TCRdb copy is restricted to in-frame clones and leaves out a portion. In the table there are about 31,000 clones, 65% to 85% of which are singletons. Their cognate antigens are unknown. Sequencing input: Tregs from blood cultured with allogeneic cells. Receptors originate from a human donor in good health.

Here the CDR3 reads CASSQDRDGTWDTQYF. The CDR3 nucleotides are TGCGCCAGCAGCCAGGACCGGGACGGAACGTGGGATACGCAGTATTTT. The rearrangement uses TRBV4-3 and TRBJ2-3, with D perhaps TRBD1 or TRBD2 (5 bases each). This CDR3 has 16 amino acids. CDR1 LGHNA and CDR2 YSLEER come from the germline V gene. Trimming shortened V by 3 bases and J by 6 bases, and 19 bases separated the two germline ends.

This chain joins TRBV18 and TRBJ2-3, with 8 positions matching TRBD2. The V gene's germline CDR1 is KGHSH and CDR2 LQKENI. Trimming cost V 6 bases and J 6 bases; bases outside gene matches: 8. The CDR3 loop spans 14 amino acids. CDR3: CASSPSGGRDTQYF. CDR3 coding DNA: TGTGCCAGCTCCCCAAGCGGGGGCCGGGATACGCAGTATTTT.

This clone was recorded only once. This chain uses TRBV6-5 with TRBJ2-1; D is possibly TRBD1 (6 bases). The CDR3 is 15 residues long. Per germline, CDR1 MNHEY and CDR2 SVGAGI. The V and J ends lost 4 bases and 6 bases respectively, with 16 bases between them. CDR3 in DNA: TGTGCCAGCAGTTTCACAGGGAAAGTTGGCAATGAGCAGTTCTTC. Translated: CASSFTGKVGNEQFF.

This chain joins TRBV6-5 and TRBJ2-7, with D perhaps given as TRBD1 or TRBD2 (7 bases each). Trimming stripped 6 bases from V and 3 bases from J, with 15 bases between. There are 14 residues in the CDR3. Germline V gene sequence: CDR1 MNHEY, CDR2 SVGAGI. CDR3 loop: CASSHRGGYYEQYF. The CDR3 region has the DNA TGTGCCAGCAGCCACAGGGGAGGGTACTACGAGCAGTACTTC.

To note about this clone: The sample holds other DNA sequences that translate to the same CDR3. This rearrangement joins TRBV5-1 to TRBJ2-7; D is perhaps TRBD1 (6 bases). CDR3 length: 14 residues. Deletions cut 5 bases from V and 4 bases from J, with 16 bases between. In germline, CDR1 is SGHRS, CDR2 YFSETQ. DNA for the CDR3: TGCGCCAGCAGTTTGCCGGGACAACTTTACGAGCAGTACTTC. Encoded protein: CASSLPGQLYEQYF. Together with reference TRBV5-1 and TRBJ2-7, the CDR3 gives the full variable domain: KAGVTQTPRYLIKTRGQQVTLSCSPISGHRSVSWYQQTPGQGLQFLFEYFSETQRNKGNFPGRFSGRQFSNSRSEMNVSTLELGDSALYLCASSLPGQLYEQYFGPGTRLTVT.

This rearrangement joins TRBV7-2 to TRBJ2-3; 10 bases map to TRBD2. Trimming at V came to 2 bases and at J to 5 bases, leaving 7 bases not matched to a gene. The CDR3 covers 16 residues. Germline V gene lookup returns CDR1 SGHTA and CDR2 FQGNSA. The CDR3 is CASSLYGTSDVDTQYF. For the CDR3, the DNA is TGTGCCAGCAGCTTATATGGGACTAGCGACGTAGATACGCAGTATTTT.

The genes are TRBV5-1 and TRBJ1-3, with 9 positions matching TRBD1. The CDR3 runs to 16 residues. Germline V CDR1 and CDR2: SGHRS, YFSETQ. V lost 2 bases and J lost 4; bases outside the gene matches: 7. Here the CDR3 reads CASSLSDRGRGNTIYF. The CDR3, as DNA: TGCGCCAGCAGCTTATCGGACAGGGGTCGAGGAAACACCATATATTTT. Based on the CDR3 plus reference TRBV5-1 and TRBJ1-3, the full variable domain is KAGVTQTPRYLIKTRGQQVTLSCSPISGHRSVSWYQQTPGQGLQFLFEYFSETQRNKGNFPGRFSGRQFSNSRSEMNVSTLELGDSALYLCASSLSDRGRGNTIYFGEGSWLTVV.

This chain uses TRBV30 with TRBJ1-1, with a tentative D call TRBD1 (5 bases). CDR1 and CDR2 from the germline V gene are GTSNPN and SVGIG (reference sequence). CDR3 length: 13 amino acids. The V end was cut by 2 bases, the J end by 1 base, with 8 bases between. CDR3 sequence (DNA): TGTGCCTGGAGTCGCAGGGCGAACACTGAAGCTTTCTTT. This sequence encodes CAWSRRANTEAFF.

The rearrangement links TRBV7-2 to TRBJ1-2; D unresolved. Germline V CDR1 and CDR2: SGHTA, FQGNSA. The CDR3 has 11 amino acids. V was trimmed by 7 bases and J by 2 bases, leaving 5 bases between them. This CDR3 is CASTRNYGYTF. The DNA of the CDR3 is TGTGCCAGCACACGCAACTATGGCTACACCTTC.

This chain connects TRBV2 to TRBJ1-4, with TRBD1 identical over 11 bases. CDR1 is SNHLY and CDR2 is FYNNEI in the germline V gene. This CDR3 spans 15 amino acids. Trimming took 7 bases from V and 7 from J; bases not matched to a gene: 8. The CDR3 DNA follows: TGTGCCAGCAATCAAAGGGGGACAGGGGGTGAAAAACTGTTTTTT. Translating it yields CASNQRGTGGEKLFF.

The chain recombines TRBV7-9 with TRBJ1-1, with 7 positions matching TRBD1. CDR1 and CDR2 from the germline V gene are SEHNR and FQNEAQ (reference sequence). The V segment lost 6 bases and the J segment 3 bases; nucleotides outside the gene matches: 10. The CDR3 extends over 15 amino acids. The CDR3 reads CASRTTGARDTEAFF. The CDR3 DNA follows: TGTGCCAGCAGAACCACAGGGGCAAGGGACACTGAAGCTTTCTTT.

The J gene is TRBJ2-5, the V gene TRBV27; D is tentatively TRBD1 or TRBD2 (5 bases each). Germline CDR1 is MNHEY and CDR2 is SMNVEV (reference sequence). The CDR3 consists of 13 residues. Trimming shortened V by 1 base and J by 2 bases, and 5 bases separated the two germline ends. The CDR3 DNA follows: TGTGCCAGCAGTTTATGGGGGCAAGAGACCCAGTACTTC. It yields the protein CASSLWGQETQYF.

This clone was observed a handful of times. The DNA of the CDR3 is TGCGCCAGCAGCCTAACGGACAGGGCTAACAATGAGCAGTTCTTC. Translated: CASSLTDRANNEQFF. V and J are TRBV5-1 and TRBJ2-1; TRBD1 aligns across 8 bases. This CDR3 is built from 15 residues. Unmatched junction bases numbered 8, after V lost 4 bases and J lost 5 bases. From germline, CDR1 is SGHRS and CDR2 YFSETQ.

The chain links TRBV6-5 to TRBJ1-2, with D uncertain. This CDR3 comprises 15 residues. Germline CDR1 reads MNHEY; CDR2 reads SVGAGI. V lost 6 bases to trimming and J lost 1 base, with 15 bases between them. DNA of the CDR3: TGTGCCAGCAGCAATACAGATCACATTAACTATGGCTACACCTTC. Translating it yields CASSNTDHINYGYTF.

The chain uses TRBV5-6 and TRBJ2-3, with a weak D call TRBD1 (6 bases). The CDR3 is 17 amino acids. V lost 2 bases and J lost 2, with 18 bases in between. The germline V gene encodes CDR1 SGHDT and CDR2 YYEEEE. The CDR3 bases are TGTGCCAGCAGCTTTCAAGCCATACAGGGTCACACAGATACGCAGTATTTT. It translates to CASSFQAIQGHTDTQYF.

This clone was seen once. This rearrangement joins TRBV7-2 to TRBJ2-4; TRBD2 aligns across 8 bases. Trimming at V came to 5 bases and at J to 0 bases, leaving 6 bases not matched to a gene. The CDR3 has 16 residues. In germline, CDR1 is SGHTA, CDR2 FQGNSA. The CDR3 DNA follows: TGTGCCAGCAGCCCACCCGGGACTAGAGCCAAAAACATTCAGTACTTC. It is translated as CASSPPGTRAKNIQYF.

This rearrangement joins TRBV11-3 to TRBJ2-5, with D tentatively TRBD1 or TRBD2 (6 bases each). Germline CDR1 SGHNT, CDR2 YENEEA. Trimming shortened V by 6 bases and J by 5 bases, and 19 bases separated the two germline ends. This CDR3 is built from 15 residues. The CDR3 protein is CASSLEGGSPETQYF. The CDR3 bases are TGTGCCAGCAGTCTGGAGGGGGGCAGTCCCGAGACCCAGTACTTC.

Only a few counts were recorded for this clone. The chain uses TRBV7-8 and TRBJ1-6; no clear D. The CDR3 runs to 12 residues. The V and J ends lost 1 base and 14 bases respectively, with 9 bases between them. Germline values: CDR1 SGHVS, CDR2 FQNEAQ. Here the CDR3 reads CASSLGQSSLHF. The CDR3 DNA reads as TGTGCCAGCAGCTTAGGCCAGAGCTCCCTCCACTTT.

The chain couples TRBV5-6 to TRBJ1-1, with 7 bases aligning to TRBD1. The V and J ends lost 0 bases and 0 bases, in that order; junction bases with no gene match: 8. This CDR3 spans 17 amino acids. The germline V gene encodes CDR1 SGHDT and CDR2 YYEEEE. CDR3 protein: CASSLVQGVGMNTEAFF. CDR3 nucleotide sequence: TGTGCCAGCAGCTTGGTTCAGGGGGTAGGGATGAACACTGAAGCTTTCTTT.

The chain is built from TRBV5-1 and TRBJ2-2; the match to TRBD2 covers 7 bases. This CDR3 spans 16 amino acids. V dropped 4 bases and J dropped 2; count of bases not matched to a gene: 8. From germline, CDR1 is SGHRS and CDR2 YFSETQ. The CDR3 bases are TGCGCCAGCAGCGTAATACCGGGACTAAACACCGGGGAGCTGTTTTTT. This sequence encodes CASSVIPGLNTGELFF.

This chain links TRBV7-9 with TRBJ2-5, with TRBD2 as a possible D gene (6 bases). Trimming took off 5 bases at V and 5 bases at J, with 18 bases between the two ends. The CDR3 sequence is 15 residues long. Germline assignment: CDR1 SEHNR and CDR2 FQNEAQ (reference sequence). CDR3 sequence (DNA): TGTGCCAGCAGCCCCGTAGGGGCCGGAGGGGAGACCCAGTACTTC. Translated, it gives CASSPVGAGGETQYF. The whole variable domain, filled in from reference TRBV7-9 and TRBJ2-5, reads DTGVSQNPRHKITKRGQNVTFRCDPISEHNRLYWYRQTLGQGPEFLTYFQNEAQLEKSRLLSDRFSAERPKGSFSTLEIQRTEQGDSAMYLCASSPVGAGGETQYFGPGTRLLVL.

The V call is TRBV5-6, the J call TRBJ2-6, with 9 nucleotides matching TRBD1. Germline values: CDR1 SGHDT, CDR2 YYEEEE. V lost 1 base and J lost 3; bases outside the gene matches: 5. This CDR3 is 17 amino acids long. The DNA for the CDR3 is TGTGCCAGCAGCTTGACAGGGGGCGTTGGTGGGGCCAACGTCCTGACTTTC. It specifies CASSLTGGVGGANVLTF.

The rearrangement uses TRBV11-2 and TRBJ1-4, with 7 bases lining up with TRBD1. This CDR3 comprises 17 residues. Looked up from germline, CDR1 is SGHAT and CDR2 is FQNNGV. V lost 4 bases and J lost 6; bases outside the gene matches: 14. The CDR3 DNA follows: TGTGCCAGCAGCTCAGACCTCTACAGGGGAGGGGATGAAAAACTGTTTTTT. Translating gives CASSSDLYRGGDEKLFF.

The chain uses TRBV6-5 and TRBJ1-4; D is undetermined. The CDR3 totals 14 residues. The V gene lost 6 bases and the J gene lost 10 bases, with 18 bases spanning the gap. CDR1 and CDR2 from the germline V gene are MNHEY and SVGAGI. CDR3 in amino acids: CASRKSMGMGKLFF. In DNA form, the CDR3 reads TGTGCCAGCAGGAAATCGATGGGTATGGGAAAACTGTTTTTT.

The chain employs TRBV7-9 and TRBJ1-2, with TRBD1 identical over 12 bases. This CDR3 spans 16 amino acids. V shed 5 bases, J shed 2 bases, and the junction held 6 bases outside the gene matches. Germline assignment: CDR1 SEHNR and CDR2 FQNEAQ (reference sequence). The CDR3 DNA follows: TGTGCCAGCAGCCCCGGGACAGGGGGCCGCAACTATGGCTACACCTTC. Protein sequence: CASSPGTGGRNYGYTF.

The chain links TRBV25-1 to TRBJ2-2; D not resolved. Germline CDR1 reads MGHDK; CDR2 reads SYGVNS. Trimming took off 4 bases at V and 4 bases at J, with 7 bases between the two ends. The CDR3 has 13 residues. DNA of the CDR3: TGTGCCAGCAGTGTACTCGGCACCGGGGAGCTGTTTTTT. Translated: CASSVLGTGELFF.

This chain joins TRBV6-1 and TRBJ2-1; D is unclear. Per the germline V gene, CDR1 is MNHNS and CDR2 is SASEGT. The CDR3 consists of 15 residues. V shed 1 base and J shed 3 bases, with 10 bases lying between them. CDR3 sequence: CASSEGTALYNEQFF. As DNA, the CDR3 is TGTGCCAGCAGTGAAGGGACGGCTCTCTACAATGAGCAGTTCTTC.

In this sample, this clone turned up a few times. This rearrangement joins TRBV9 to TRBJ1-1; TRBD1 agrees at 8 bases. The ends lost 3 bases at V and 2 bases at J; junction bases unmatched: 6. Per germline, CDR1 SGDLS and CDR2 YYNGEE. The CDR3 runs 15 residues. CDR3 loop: CASSATGTGNTEAFF. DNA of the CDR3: TGTGCCAGCAGCGCGACCGGGACAGGAAACACTGAAGCTTTCTTT.

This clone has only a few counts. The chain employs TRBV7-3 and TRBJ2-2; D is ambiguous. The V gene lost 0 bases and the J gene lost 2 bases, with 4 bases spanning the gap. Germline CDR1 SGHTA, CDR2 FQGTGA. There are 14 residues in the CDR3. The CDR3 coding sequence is TGTGCCAGCAGCTTAACTCGCAACACCGGGGAGCTGTTTTTT. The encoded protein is CASSLTRNTGELFF.

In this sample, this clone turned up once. The CDR3 loop reads CASSLAPTSGRVYEQYF. The CDR3 DNA follows: TGTGCCAGCAGCTTGGCCCCCACGAGCGGGAGGGTGTACGAGCAGTACTTC. This rearrangement joins TRBV5-5 to TRBJ2-7, with 10 bases that match TRBD2. CDR1 is SGHKS, CDR2 YYEKEE, per germline (reference sequence). This CDR3 comprises 17 residues. The V segment lost 0 bases and the J segment 4 bases; nucleotides outside the gene matches: 10.

The CDR3: CASSGPRDREVLGANVLTF. In DNA, the CDR3 is TGTGCCAGCAGCGGACCCCGGGACAGGGAGGTCTTGGGGGCCAACGTCCTGACTTTC. The V and J genes are TRBV7-2 and TRBJ2-6, with TRBD1 identical over 9 bases. CDR1 and CDR2 (germline): SGHTA, FQGNSA. CDR3 length: 19 residues. V was clipped by 5 bases and J by 4 bases; unmatched bases: 15.

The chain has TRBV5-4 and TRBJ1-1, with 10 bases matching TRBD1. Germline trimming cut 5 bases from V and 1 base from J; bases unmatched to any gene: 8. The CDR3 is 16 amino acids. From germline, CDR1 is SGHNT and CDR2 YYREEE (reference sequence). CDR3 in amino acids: CASREPTGGRNTEAFF. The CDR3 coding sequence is TGTGCCAGCAGAGAGCCGACAGGGGGCAGGAACACTGAAGCTTTCTTT.